One sample yielded the 20 T cell receptor beta chains listed below, sequenced in a study of blood T cell repertoires in COVID-19 (dated by TCRdb to about 2020). Libraries came from the immunoSEQ multiplex PCR assay. Imported from immuneACCESS, the table was reduced by TCRdb to in-frame sequences with V and J called. These copies leave out some clones; in studies compared against another copy, an unresolved V gene accounts for under half, and the cause of the remainder is not known. Recorded for this sample are about 440,000 clones; around 90% of them occurred a single time. The ten largest clones add up to just under 2% of the sample. Material: PBMCs or T cells enriched from blood (not recorded which). The origin of the receptors is a woman between 18 and 29 years old with acute COVID-19.

This chain uses TRBV28 with TRBJ2-7; D unresolved. The CDR3 runs to 11 residues. Trimming took 5 bases from V and 2 from J, leaving 4 bases between them. CDR1 and CDR2 (germline): MDHEN, SYDVKM. CDR3 sequence: CASSIAYEQYF. CDR3 nucleotide sequence: TGTGCCAGCAGTATCGCCTACGAGCAGTACTTC. The entire variable domain, with the rest obtained from reference TRBV28 and TRBJ2-7, is as follows: DVKVTQSSRYLVKRTGEKVFLECVQDMDHENMFWYRQDPGLGLRLIYFSYDVKMKEKGDIPEGYSVSREKKERFSLILESASTNQTSMYLCASSIAYEQYFGPGTRLTVT.

Points on this clone: This same CDR3 is encoded by further DNA sequences in the sample. This sequence joins TRBV4-2 and TRBJ1-2; the D gene is possibly TRBD1 (5 bases). V lost 0 bases and J lost 2, with 10 bases in between. Germline V gene lookup returns CDR1 LGHNA and CDR2 YNFKEQ. The CDR3 spans 15 residues. CDR3 amino acids: CASSQDRQGNYGYTF. CDR3 DNA: TGTGCCAGCAGCCAAGATAGGCAGGGAAACTATGGCTACACCTTC.

The chain employs TRBV5-6 and TRBJ1-5; D possibly corresponds to TRBD1 (6 bases). Germline CDR1 and CDR2: SGHDT and YYEEEE. Trimming took 3 bases from V and 0 from J, leaving 10 bases between them. The CDR3 loop spans 15 amino acids. In DNA, the CDR3 is TGTGCCAGCAGCTCCGGACAGTATAGCAATCAGCCCCAGCATTTT. Protein sequence: CASSSGQYSNQPQHF.

The chain recombines TRBV5-1 with TRBJ2-7; 10 bases agree with TRBD1. The J segment lost 1 base and the V segment lost 4 bases, leaving 5 bases of the junction unmatched. The CDR3 consists of 15 residues. CDR1 is SGHRS, CDR2 YFSETQ, per germline. CDR3 region: CASSATGGPSYEQYF. The CDR3 DNA sequence: TGCGCCAGCAGCGCGACAGGGGGCCCTTCCTACGAGCAGTACTTC.

This chain connects TRBV28 to TRBJ1-5; the D gene is possibly TRBD1 (5 bases). V was trimmed by 6 bases and J by 2 bases, leaving 14 bases between them. This CDR3 contains 15 residues. Germline loops: CDR1 MDHEN, CDR2 SYDVKM. The CDR3 sequence is CASSRGGVGNQPQHF. CDR3 sequence (DNA): TGTGCCAGCAGCCGGGGGGGGGTAGGCAATCAGCCCCAGCATTTT.

V and J are TRBV20-1 and TRBJ2-3; D is possibly TRBD1 (6 bases). V was trimmed by 3 bases and J by 0 bases, leaving 10 bases between them. The germline CDR1 and CDR2 sequences are DFQATT and SNEGSKA (reference sequence). The CDR3 has 14 amino acids. The CDR3: CSASNRESTDTQYF. The CDR3 region has the DNA TGCAGTGCTAGTAACAGGGAGAGCACAGATACGCAGTATTTT.

The V and J genes are TRBV9 and TRBJ2-1; 11 bases align to TRBD2. CDR3 size: 17 residues. CDR1 and CDR2 (germline): SGDLS, YYNGEE. Germline trimming cut 3 bases from V and 4 bases from J; bases unmatched to any gene: 9. This chain's CDR3 is CASSAPWGTSGYNEQFF. CDR3 DNA sequence: TGTGCCAGCAGCGCCCCGTGGGGGACTAGCGGTTACAATGAGCAGTTCTTC.

About this clone itself: Within the sample, other DNA sequences also encode this same CDR3. J is TRBJ1-2 and V is TRBV18, with D unresolved. CDR1 is KGHSH, CDR2 LQKENI, per germline. Trimming cost V 3 bases and J 5 bases, with 10 bases left between them. The length of the CDR3 is 13 residues. CDR3 DNA: TGTGCCAGCTCACCTGGGCAGAATTATGGCTACACCTTC. This codes for CASSPGQNYGYTF.

V usage is TRBV27 and J usage is TRBJ1-5; possibly TRBD1 for D (5 bases). The germline V gene has CDR1 MNHEY and CDR2 SMNVEV (reference sequence). CDR3 length: 14 residues. V was shortened by 3 bases and J by 4 bases, with 10 bases between the two germline ends. CDR3 sequence: CASSLYRNNQPQHF. CDR3 nucleotides: TGTGCCAGCAGTTTGTACAGGAATAATCAGCCCCAGCATTTT.

This clone was recorded a few times. The CDR3 region has the DNA TGTGCCAGCAGCTTAGTTTGGGACAGGGGGTCTGGAAACACCATATATTTT. This codes for CASSLVWDRGSGNTIYF. The chain is built from TRBV7-9 and TRBJ1-3; 11 nucleotides agree with TRBD1. The ends lost 1 base at V and 1 base at J; junction bases unmatched: 3. Germline loops: CDR1 SEHNR, CDR2 FQNEAQ (reference sequence). The CDR3 covers 17 residues.

CDR3 residues: CASSEDRYGAYEQYF. The CDR3 DNA sequence: TGTGCCAGCAGCGAGGACAGGTATGGAGCCTACGAGCAGTACTTC. V and J are TRBV5-5 and TRBJ2-7; 7 positions match TRBD1. CDR3 length equals 15 residues. Germline V lookup: CDR1 SGHKS, CDR2 YYEKEE (reference sequence). V lost 4 bases to trimming and J lost 2 bases; unmatched junction nucleotides: 9.

In DNA, the CDR3 is TGTGCCAGCAGTATCGGGACAGTGAACACTGAAGCTTTCTTT. Translated, it gives CASSIGTVNTEAFF. This rearrangement joins TRBV7-9 to TRBJ1-1; 7 bases are a match to TRBD1. The CDR3 is 14 residues long. J lost 0 bases, V lost 6 bases, and 4 bases had no gene match. Germline CDR1 SEHNR, CDR2 FQNEAQ (reference sequence). The full variable domain, with the rest looked up from reference TRBV7-9 and TRBJ1-1, is DTGVSQNPRHKITKRGQNVTFRCDPISEHNRLYWYRQTLGQGPEFLTYFQNEAQLEKSRLLSDRFSAERPKGSFSTLEIQRTEQGDSAMYLCASSIGTVNTEAFFGQGTRLTVV.

The chain couples TRBV5-1 to TRBJ2-7, with 11 bases fitting TRBD1. The trim removed 0 bases at V and 5 bases at J, leaving 10 bases unmatched. The CDR3 runs to 17 residues. CDR1 is SGHRS and CDR2 is YFSETQ in the germline V gene. The CDR3 DNA reads TGCGCCAGCAGCTTGGCCCTTCGGACAGGGGGCGAGAACGAGCAGTACTTC. This sequence encodes CASSLALRTGGENEQYF.

The gene calls are TRBV19 and TRBJ1-4, with 8 bases matching TRBD1. Trimming cost V 7 bases and J 5 bases; bases outside gene matches: 9. Germline V gene data show CDR1 as LNHDA and CDR2 as SQIVND (reference sequence). This CDR3 region has 15 residues. As DNA, the CDR3 is TGTGCCAGTAATGCCGCGACAGGGGCAAATGAAAAACTGTTTTTT. Translation gives CASNAATGANEKLFF.

The chain carries TRBV7-2 and TRBJ2-5; the D is unclear. CDR1 and CDR2 (germline): SGHTA, FQGNSA. This CDR3 contains 15 residues. The V gene lost 2 bases and the J gene lost 2 bases, with 12 bases spanning the gap. The CDR3 spells CASSLNHLGQETQYF. The CDR3 region has the DNA TGTGCCAGCAGCTTAAATCACCTAGGTCAAGAGACCCAGTACTTC.

This chain connects TRBV9 to TRBJ1-2; 10 bases are shared with TRBD1. Trimming removed 4 bases from V and 5 bases from J; junction bases left unmatched: 8. The CDR3 loop spans 15 amino acids. The germline CDR1 and CDR2 sequences are SGDLS and YYNGEE. This CDR3 is CASSSGQGVGYGYTF. Here the CDR3 DNA reads TGTGCCAGCAGCTCCGGACAGGGGGTCGGGTATGGCTACACCTTC. The variable domain in full, completed from reference TRBV9 and TRBJ1-2, reads DSGVTQTPKHLITATGQRVTLRCSPRSGDLSVYWYQQSLDQGLQFLIQYYNGEERAKGNILERFSAQQFPDLHSELNLSSLELGDSALYFCASSSGQGVGYGYTFGSGTRLTVV.

The V and J genes are TRBV7-2 and TRBJ2-3; 7 positions agree with TRBD1. Germline V lookup: CDR1 SGHTA, CDR2 FQGNSA. V shed 5 bases, J shed 1 base, and the junction held 15 bases outside the gene matches. The CDR3 length is 18 residues. CDR3 residues: CASSPTRTGTPRTDTQYF. CDR3 DNA: TGTGCCAGCAGCCCAACCAGGACAGGAACACCCCGCACAGATACGCAGTATTTT.

The rearrangement links TRBV6-5 to TRBJ1-3; TRBD1 might be the D (5 bases). Germline CDR1 and CDR2: MNHEY and SVGAGI. The CDR3 sequence is 14 residues long. V was trimmed by 5 bases and J by 4 bases, leaving 12 bases between them. The CDR3 DNA reads as TGTGCCAGCAGTCTCGACAGAAACGGAAACACCATATATTTT. It is translated as CASSLDRNGNTIYF.

This chain joins TRBV5-4 and TRBJ2-7; 10 bases map to TRBD2. CDR3 length: 16 residues. The ends lost 4 bases at V and 2 bases at J; junction bases unmatched: 9. Per the germline V gene, CDR1 is SGHNT and CDR2 is YYREEE (reference sequence). The CDR3, as DNA: TGTGCCAGCAGCGCCAACACCGGGACTAGCGCCTACGAGCAGTACTTC. It specifies CASSANTGTSAYEQYF. The entire variable domain, with the rest obtained from reference TRBV5-4 and TRBJ2-7, is as follows: ETGVTQSPTHLIKTRGQQVTLRCSSQSGHNTVSWYQQALGQGPQFIFQYYREEENGRGNFPPRFSGLQFPNYSSELNVNALELDDSALYLCASSANTGTSAYEQYFGPGTRLTVT.

V gene TRBV19 combines with J gene TRBJ1-2; D remains unclear. This CDR3 is built from 13 residues. V was cut by 5 bases and J by 3 bases, with 10 bases left in between. Germline V lookup: CDR1 LNHDA, CDR2 SQIVND (reference sequence). This CDR3 reads CASSPGKDYGYTF. CDR3 nucleotide sequence: TGTGCCAGTAGTCCCGGGAAAGACTATGGCTACACCTTC.